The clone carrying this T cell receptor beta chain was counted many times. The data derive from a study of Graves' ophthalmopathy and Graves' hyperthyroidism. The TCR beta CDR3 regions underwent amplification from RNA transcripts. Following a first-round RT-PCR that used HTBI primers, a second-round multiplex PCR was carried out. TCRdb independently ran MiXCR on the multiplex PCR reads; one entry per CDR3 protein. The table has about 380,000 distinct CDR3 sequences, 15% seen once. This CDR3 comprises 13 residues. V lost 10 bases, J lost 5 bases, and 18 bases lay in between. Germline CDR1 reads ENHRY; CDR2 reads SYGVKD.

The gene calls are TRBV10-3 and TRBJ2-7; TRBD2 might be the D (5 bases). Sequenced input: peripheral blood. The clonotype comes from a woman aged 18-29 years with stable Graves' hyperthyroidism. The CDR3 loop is CATHGLGEHEQYF. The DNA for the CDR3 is TGTGCCACCCACGGGCTCGGGGAACACGAGCAGTACTTC.